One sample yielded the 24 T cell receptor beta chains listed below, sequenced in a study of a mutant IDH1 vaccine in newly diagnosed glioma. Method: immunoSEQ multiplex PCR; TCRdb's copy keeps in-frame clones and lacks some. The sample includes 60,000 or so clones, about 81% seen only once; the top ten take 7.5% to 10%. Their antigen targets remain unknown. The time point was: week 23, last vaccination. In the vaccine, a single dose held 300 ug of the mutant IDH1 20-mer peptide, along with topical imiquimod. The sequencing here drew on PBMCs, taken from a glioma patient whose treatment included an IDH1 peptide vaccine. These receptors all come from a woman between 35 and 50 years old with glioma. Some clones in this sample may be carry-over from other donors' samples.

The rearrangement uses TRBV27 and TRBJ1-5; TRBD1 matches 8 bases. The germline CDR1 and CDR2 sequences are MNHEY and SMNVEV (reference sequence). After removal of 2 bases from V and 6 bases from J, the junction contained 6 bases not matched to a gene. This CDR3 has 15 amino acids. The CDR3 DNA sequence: TGTGCCAGCAGTTTAATTTCAGGGGGCCGTCAGCCCCAGCATTTT. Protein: CASSLISGGRQPQHF.

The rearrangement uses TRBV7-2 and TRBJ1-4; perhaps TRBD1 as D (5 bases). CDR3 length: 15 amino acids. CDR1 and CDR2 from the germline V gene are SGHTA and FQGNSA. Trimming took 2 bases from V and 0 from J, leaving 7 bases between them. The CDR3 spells CASSLQGATNEKLFF. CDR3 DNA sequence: TGTGCCAGCAGCTTACAGGGAGCAACTAATGAAAAACTGTTTTTT.

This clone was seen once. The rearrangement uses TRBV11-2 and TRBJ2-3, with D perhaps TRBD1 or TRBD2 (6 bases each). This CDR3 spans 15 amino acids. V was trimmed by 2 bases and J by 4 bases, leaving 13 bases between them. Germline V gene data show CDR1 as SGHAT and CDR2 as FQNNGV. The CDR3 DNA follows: TGTGCCAGCAGCTTACTAGGGGGGTTTCCAGATACGCAGTATTTT. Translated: CASSLLGGFPDTQYF. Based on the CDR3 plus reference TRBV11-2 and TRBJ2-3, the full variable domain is EAGVAQSPRYKIIEKRQSVAFWCNPISGHATLYWYQQILGQGPKLLIQFQNNGVVDDSQLPKDRFSAERLKGVDSTLKIQPAKLEDSAVYLCASSLLGGFPDTQYFGPGTRLTVL.

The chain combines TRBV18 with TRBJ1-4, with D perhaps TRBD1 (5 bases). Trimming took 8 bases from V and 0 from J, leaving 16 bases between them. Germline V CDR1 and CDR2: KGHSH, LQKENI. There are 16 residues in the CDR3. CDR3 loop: CASTQGQIATNEKLFF. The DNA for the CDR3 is TGTGCCAGCACCCAGGGCCAGATCGCAACTAATGAAAAACTGTTTTTT.

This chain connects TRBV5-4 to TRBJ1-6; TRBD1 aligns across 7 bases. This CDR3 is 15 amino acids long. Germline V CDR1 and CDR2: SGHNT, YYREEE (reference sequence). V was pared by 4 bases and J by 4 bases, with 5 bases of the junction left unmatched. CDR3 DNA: TGTGCCAGCAGCAACCGGACAGGTTATAATTCACCCCTCCACTTT. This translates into CASSNRTGYNSPLHF.

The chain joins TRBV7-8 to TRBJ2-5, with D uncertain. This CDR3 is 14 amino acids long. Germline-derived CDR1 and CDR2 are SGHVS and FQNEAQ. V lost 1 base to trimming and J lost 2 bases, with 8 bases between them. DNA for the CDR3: TGTGCCAGCAGCTTAGATGAACTGCAAGAGACCCAGTACTTC. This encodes CASSLDELQETQYF.

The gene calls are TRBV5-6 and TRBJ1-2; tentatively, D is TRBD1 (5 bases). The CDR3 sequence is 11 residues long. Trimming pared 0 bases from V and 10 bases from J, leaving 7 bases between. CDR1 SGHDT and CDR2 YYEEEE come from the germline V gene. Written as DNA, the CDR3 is TGTGCCAGCAGCTTGGACAGGTTCTACACCTTC. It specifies CASSLDRFYTF.

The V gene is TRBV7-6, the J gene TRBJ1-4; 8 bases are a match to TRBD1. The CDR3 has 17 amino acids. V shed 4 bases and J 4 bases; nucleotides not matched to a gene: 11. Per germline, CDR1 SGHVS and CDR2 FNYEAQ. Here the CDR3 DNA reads TGTGCCAGCAGCTCTAACCCGTGGGACAGGAGTAATGAAAAACTGTTTTTT. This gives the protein CASSSNPWDRSNEKLFF.

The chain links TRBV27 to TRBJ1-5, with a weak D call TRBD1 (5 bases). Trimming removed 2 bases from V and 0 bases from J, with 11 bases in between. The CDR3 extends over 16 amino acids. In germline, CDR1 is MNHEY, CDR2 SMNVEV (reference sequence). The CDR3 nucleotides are TGTGCCAGCAGTTTAGGGGCAGCCTTTAGCAATCAGCCCCAGCATTTT. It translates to CASSLGAAFSNQPQHF.

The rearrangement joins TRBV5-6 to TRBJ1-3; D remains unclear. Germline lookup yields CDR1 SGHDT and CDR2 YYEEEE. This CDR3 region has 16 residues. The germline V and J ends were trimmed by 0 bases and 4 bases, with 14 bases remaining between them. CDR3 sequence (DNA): TGTGCCAGCAGCTTGGCGTTTTCAGGTGCGGGAAACACCATATATTTT. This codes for CASSLAFSGAGNTIYF.

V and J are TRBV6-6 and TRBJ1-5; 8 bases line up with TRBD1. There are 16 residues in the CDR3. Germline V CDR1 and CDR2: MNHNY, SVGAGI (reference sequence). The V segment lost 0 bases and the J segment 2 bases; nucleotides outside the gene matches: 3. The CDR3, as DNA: TGTGCCAGCAGTTACTCCCAGGGGGCAGGCAATCAGCCCCAGCATTTT. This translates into CASSYSQGAGNQPQHF.

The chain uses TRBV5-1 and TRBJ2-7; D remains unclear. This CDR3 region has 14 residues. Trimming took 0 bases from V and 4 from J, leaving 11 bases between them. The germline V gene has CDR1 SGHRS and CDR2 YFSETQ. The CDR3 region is CASSLDLFGYEQYF. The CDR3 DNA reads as TGCGCCAGCAGCTTGGACCTCTTTGGTTACGAGCAGTACTTC.

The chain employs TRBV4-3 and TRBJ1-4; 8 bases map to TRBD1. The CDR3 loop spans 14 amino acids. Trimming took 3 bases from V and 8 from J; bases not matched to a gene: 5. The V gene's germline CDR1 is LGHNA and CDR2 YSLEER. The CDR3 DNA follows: TGCGCCAGCAGCCACAGGGGGCAGAGGGAAAAACTGTTTTTT. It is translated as CASSHRGQREKLFF.

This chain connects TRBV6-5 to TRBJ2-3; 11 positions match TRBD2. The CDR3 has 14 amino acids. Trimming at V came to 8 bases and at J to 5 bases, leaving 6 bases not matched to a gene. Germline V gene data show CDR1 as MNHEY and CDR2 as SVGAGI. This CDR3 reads CASAGLAGGDTQYF. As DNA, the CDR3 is TGTGCCAGCGCGGGGCTAGCGGGGGGAGATACGCAGTATTTT.

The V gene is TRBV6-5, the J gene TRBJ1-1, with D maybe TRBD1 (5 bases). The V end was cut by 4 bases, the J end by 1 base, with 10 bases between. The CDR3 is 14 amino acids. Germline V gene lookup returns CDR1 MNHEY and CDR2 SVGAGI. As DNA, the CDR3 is TGTGCCAGCAGTTCCGGGGACGGGAACACTGAAGCTTTCTTT. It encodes CASSSGDGNTEAFF.

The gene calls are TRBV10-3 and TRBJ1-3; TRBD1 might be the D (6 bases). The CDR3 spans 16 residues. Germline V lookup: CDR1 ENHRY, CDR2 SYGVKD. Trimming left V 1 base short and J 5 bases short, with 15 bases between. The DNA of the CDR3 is TGTGCCATCAGTGAGTTCGGACAGCCCCAAAGAAACACCATATATTTT. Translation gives CAISEFGQPQRNTIYF.

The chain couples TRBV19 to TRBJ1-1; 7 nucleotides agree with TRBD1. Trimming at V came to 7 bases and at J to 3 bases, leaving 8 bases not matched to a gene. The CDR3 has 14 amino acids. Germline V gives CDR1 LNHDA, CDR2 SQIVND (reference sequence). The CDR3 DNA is TGTGCCAGTACCCCGGCAGGGGGTGACACTGAAGCTTTCTTT. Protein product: CASTPAGGDTEAFF.

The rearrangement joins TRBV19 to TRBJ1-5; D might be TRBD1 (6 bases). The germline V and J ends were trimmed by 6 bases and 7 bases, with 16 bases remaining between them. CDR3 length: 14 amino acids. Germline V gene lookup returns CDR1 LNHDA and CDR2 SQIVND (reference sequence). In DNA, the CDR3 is TGTGCCAGTAGACCAGGGGAAGGGGGACAGCCCCAGCATTTT. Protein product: CASRPGEGGQPQHF.

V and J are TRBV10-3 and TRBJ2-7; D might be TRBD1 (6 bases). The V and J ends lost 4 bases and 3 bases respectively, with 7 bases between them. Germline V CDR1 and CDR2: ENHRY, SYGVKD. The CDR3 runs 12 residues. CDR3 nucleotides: TGTGCCATCAGTGGGACAGACTACGAGCAGTACTTC. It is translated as CAISGTDYEQYF.

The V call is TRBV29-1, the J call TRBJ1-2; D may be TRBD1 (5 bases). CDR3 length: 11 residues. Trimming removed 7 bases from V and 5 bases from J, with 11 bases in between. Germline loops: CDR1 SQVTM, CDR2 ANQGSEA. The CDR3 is CSAERQYGYTF. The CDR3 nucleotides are TGCAGCGCAGAGCGACAGTATGGCTACACCTTC.

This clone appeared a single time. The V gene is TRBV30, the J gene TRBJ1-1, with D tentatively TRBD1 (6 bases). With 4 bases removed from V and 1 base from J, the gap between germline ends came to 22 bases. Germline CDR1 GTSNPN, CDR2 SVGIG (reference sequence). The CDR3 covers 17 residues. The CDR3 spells CAWIVGGRGLQNTEAFF. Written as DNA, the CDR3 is TGTGCCTGGATAGTCGGGGGGCGCGGACTACAGAACACTGAAGCTTTCTTT.

CDR3 loop: CASSQEAVDYEQYF. The CDR3 bases are TGCGCCAGCAGCCAAGAGGCAGTAGACTACGAGCAGTACTTC. This sequence joins TRBV4-3 and TRBJ2-7; the D is unclear. V shed 0 bases and J shed 3 bases, with 9 bases lying between them. This CDR3 contains 14 residues. Germline lookup yields CDR1 LGHNA and CDR2 YSLEER.

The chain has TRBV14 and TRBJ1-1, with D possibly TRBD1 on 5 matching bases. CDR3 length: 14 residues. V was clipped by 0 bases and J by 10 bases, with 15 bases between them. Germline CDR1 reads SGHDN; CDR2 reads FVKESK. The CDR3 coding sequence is TGTGCCAGCAGCCAAGATGTGACAGTGAAGGGAGCTTTCTTT. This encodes CASSQDVTVKGAFF.

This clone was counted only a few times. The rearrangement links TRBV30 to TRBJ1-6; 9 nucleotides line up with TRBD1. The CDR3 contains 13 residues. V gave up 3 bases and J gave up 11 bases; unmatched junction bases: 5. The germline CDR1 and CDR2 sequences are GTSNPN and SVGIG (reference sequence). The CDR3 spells CAWSRDRDAPLHF. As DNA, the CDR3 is TGTGCCTGGAGCCGGGACAGGGATGCACCCCTCCACTTT.